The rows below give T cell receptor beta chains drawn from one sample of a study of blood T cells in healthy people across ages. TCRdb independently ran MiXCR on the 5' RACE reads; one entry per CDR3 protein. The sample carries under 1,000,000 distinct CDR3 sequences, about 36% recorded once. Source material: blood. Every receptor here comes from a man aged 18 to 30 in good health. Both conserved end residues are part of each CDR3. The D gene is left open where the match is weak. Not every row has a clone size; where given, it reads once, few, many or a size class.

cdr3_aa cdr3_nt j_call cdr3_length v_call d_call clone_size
CASSLEARGNTEAFF TGTGCCAGCAGCTTAGAGGCCAGGGGGAACACTGAAGCTTTCTTT TRBJ1-1 15 TRBV7-2 - -
CASSTAQSPRDYNEQFF TGTGCCAGCAGTACCGCACAGAGCCCTAGGGACTACAATGAGCAGTTCTTC TRBJ2-1 17 TRBV28 - -
CASSLEEGWALHF TGTGCCAGCAGTTTAGAGGAGGGGTGGGCCCTCCACTTT TRBJ1-6 13 TRBV12-3/TRBV12-4 - few
CASGRGGQETQYF TGTGCCAGCGGGAGAGGGGGTCAAGAGACCCAGTACTTC TRBJ2-5 13 TRBV7-9 - many
CASSEVGLAGAYEQYF TGTGCCAGCAGTGAAGTAGGGCTAGCGGGAGCCTACGAGCAGTACTTC TRBJ2-7 16 TRBV2 TRBD2 -
CASSQTSRGNTGELFF TGCGCCAGCAGCCAAACCTCCAGGGGGAACACCGGGGAGCTGTTTTTT TRBJ2-2 16 TRBV4-1 - -
CASSPWADQETQYF TGTGCCAGCAGTCCCTGGGCGGATCAAGAGACCCAGTACTTC TRBJ2-5 14 TRBV6-2/TRBV6-3 - -
CATSRGTGTRDEQFF TGTGCCACCAGCAGAGGAACGGGAACTCGGGATGAGCAGTTCTTC TRBJ2-1 15 TRBV15 - few
CASSGDRGAYNEQFF TGTGCCAGCAGTGGGGACAGGGGAGCCTACAATGAGCAGTTCTTC TRBJ2-1 15 TRBV6-5 TRBD1 -
CASSFATPGPHSQETQYF TGCGCCAGCAGCTTCGCTACTCCGGGACCTCACAGCCAAGAGACCCAGTACTTC TRBJ2-5 18 TRBV5-1 - few
CASSQDGSGLPYNEQFF TGTGCCAGCAGCCAAGATGGAAGCGGGTTACCCTACAATGAGCAGTTCTTC TRBJ2-1 17 TRBV4-2 - -
CASSHWTGGFAETQYF TGTGCCAGCAGTCACTGGACAGGGGGCTTTGCGGAGACCCAGTACTTC TRBJ2-5 16 TRBV6-2/TRBV6-3 TRBD1 -
CASSLSRRRTAFSYEQYF TGCGCCAGCAGCCTCTCCCGAAGGAGGACAGCCTTCTCCTACGAGCAGTACTTC TRBJ2-7 18 TRBV4-3 - -
CASRTRADTQYF TGTGCCAGCAGAACGAGAGCGGATACGCAGTATTTT TRBJ2-3 12 TRBV27 - -
CASSFRRGTRTDTQYF TGTGCCAGCAGTTTTCGCCGCGGGACCCGCACAGATACGCAGTATTTT TRBJ2-3 16 TRBV12-3/TRBV12-4 - -
CSADREYSEQFF TGCAGCGCCGACAGGGAGTACAGTGAGCAGTTCTTC TRBJ2-1 12 TRBV29-1 TRBD1 -
CASSVTSGLYTGELFF TGTGCCAGCAGTGTGACTAGCGGGCTTTACACCGGGGAGCTGTTTTTT TRBJ2-2 16 TRBV6-1 TRBD2 once
CASSLIGQLQETQYF TGTGCCAGCAGCTTAATAGGGCAGCTCCAAGAGACCCAGTACTTC TRBJ2-5 15 TRBV7-3 - -
CASSFPGRDNSPLHF TGTGCCAGCAGCTTCCCGGGACGGGATAATTCACCCCTCCACTTT TRBJ1-6 15 TRBV5-5 - few
CASSQDGIPTGTATYNEQFF TGTGCCAGCAGCCAAGATGGGATTCCTACCGGGACAGCTACCTACAATGAGCAGTTCTTC TRBJ2-1 20 TRBV14 TRBD1 few
CSARPQGYNSPLHF TGCAGTGCTAGGCCGCAGGGGTATAATTCACCCCTCCACTTT TRBJ1-6 14 TRBV20-1 - few
CAWSVIRTGKDGYTF TGTGCCTGGAGTGTAATAAGAACAGGGAAGGATGGCTACACCTTC TRBJ1-2 15 TRBV30 - many
CSASLRGLNTEAFF TGCAGTGCTAGTTTGAGGGGGTTGAACACTGAAGCTTTCTTT TRBJ1-1 14 TRBV20-1 - -
CASSPQGANYNEQFF TGTGCCAGCAGCCCACAGGGGGCGAACTACAATGAGCAGTTCTTC TRBJ2-1 15 TRBV9 TRBD1 few
CASSSLGQSGNTIYF TGCGCCAGCAGCTCCCTCGGGCAGTCTGGAAACACCATATATTTT TRBJ1-3 15 TRBV5-1 - -
CASSLADPGELFF TGTGCCAGCAGCTTAGCAGATCCCGGGGAGCTGTTTTTT TRBJ2-2 13 TRBV7-9 - few
CARDRGAGNTEAFF TGTGCCAGGGACAGGGGGGCCGGGAACACTGAAGCTTTCTTT TRBJ1-1 14 TRBV2 TRBD1 few
CASSYRSQPQHF TGTGCCAGCAGTTACCGCAGCCAGCCCCAGCATTTT TRBJ1-5 12 TRBV6-6 - many
CASSLSGQGGHTEAFF TGTGCCAGCAGTTTATCCGGACAGGGGGGACACACTGAAGCTTTCTTT TRBJ1-1 16 TRBV28 TRBD1 once
CSAREHWGTGRNEQFF TGCAGTGCTAGAGAGCACTGGGGGACAGGGCGTAATGAGCAGTTCTTC TRBJ2-1 16 TRBV20-1 TRBD1 few
CASSYRETGEKLFF TGTGCCAGCAGTTACAGGGAGACGGGTGAAAAACTGTTTTTT TRBJ1-4 14 TRBV6-6 - few
CAIHQVNQPQHF TGTGCCATCCACCAGGTAAATCAGCCCCAGCATTTT TRBJ1-5 12 TRBV10-3 - -
CASSRANRVSTEAFF TGTGCCAGCAGCCGCGCAAACAGGGTTAGCACTGAAGCTTTCTTT TRBJ1-1 15 TRBV6-5 - few
CASSLDQSGPSNYGYTF TGCGCCAGCAGCTTGGATCAATCGGGGCCGTCTAACTATGGCTACACCTTC TRBJ1-2 17 TRBV5-1 - -
CASSQDRVPSNYGYTF TGTGCCAGCAGTCAGGACAGGGTGCCCTCTAACTATGGCTACACCTTC TRBJ1-2 16 TRBV27 TRBD1 once
CASSFSSGGAPWNEQFF TGTGCCAGCAGTTTTTCTAGCGGGGGGGCCCCCTGGAATGAACAGTTCTTC TRBJ2-1 17 TRBV27 TRBD2 once
CSVSGRGDDSHEQYF TGCAGTGTCTCGGGTCGGGGGGACGACTCCCACGAGCAGTACTTC TRBJ2-7 15 TRBV20-1 TRBD2 -
CASSQSYGGTNTEAFF TGCGCCAGCAGCCAAAGCTACGGGGGTACGAACACTGAAGCTTTCTTT TRBJ1-1 16 TRBV4-1 - -
CASSRRASTGANVLTF TGTGCCAGCAGCCGGAGGGCCTCCACTGGGGCCAACGTCCTGACTTTC TRBJ2-6 16 TRBV7-2 - many
CASSQRRGAFF TGTGCCAGCAGTCAAAGAAGGGGAGCTTTCTTT TRBJ1-1 11 TRBV6-1 - -
CASSQEGEGGNSPLHF TGCGCCAGCAGCCAAGAGGGTGAGGGGGGTAATTCACCCCTCCACTTT TRBJ1-6 16 TRBV4-1 - -
CASSDRGYQPQHF TGTGCCAGCTCGGACAGGGGCTATCAGCCCCAGCATTTT TRBJ1-5 13 TRBV4-2 TRBD1 -
CAISYLDTQYF TGTGCCATCAGTTACTTAGATACGCAGTATTTT TRBJ2-3 11 TRBV10-3 - many
CASSPPGTSENTDTQYF TGTGCCAGCAGCCCTCCCGGGACTAGCGAAAACACAGATACGCAGTATTTT TRBJ2-3 17 TRBV7-9 TRBD2 many
CASSQDIQGGYEQYF TGTGCCAGCAGCCAAGATATACAGGGAGGCTACGAGCAGTACTTC TRBJ2-7 15 TRBV3-1 - few
CASSYSPPGPVSDQPQHF TGTGCCAGCAGTTACTCCCCCCCTGGACCGGTTAGCGATCAGCCCCAGCATTTT TRBJ1-5 18 TRBV6-5 - few
CASSLLVLSTDTQYF TGTGCCAGCAGCTTACTTGTTTTGAGTACAGATACGCAGTATTTT TRBJ2-3 15 TRBV7-9 - few
CASSPNAGGGKNIQYF TGTGCCAGCAGCCCCAACGCGGGGGGCGGGAAAAACATTCAGTACTTC TRBJ2-4 16 TRBV7-6 TRBD2 -
CASSLAGQAGETQYF TGTGCCAGCAGCTTAGCGGGACAAGCAGGAGAGACCCAGTACTTC TRBJ2-5 15 TRBV7-2 - -
CASRQWTGSTNEKLFF TGTGCCAGCAGACAATGGACGGGTTCAACTAATGAAAAACTGTTTTTT TRBJ1-4 16 TRBV12-3/TRBV12-4 - many
CAITEGLNSPLHF TGTGCCATCACAGAGGGGTTGAATTCACCCCTCCACTTT TRBJ1-6 13 TRBV10-3 - -
CASSEGQGAKGYTF TGTGCCAGCAGCGAGGGACAGGGGGCTAAAGGCTACACCTTC TRBJ1-2 14 TRBV6-5 TRBD1 -
CASSGQYGETQYF TGTGCCAGCAGTGGGCAATATGGGGAGACCCAGTACTTC TRBJ2-5 13 TRBV27 - -
CASSDSGQQETQYF TGTGCCAGCAGTGACTCGGGACAGCAAGAGACCCAGTACTTC TRBJ2-5 14 TRBV6-5 TRBD1 -
CASSPPRGTDTQYF TGTGCCAGCTCACCACCGCGGGGGACAGATACGCAGTATTTT TRBJ2-3 14 TRBV18 TRBD2 -
CSARTGTGLGYTF TGCAGTGCTAGAACCGGGACAGGGCTAGGCTACACCTTC TRBJ1-2 13 TRBV20-1 TRBD1 few
CASSVGRAADTQYF TGTGCCAGCAGCGTAGGGAGGGCGGCAGATACGCAGTATTTT TRBJ2-3 14 TRBV9 - -